Listed below are T cell receptor beta chains from one sample, sequenced in a study of regulatory T cells in long-lasting Graves disease. TCRdb re-analysed the multiplex PCR reads in MiXCR, keeping a single row per CDR3 protein. This table holds a few hundred thousand distinct CDR3 sequences, 20% to 25% found once. The sequencing here drew on peripheral blood mononuclear cells (PBMCs), taken when the disease was refractory, from a patient treated with antithyroid drugs. The receptors were sampled from a female donor with Graves disease. Each CDR3 is given with its conserved first and last residue. D genes are given only for firm matches. Size is stated for part of the rows, as once, few or many counts, or as a class when the clone is expanded.

v_gene	j_gene	abundance	d_gene	CDR3nt	CDR3aa
TRBV4-1	TRBJ2-7	-	TRBD2	TGCGCCAGCAGCCACGGAGGGACTAGCGGCTACGAGCAGTACTTC	CASSHGGTSGYEQYF
TRBV18	TRBJ2-7	-	TRBD1	TGTGCCAGCTCACCAGACAGGGGAGAGGCCTACGAGCAGTACTTC	CASSPDRGEAYEQYF
TRBV7-2	TRBJ2-7	-	-	TGTGCCAGCAGCATCGCGTCCGGAATAGCCTACGAGCAGTACTTC	CASSIASGIAYEQYF
TRBV25-1	TRBJ1-1	many	-	TGTGCCAGCAGTGAATTCTTCCCCGACAGCTCAAACATGCAGAACACTGAAGCTTTCTTT	CASSEFFPDSSNMQNTEAFF
TRBV20-1	TRBJ1-1	-	-	TGCAGTGCTAGGGGGCCAACAGGGGAAGCTTTCTTT	CSARGPTGEAFF
TRBV5-1	TRBJ1-1	few	-	TGCGCCAGCAGCTATGAGGGGGTAGGCACTGAAGCTTTCTTT	CASSYEGVGTEAFF
TRBV29-1	TRBJ1-2	few	-	TGCAGCGCCCGTGACACGTCCGATTATGGCTACACCTTC	CSARDTSDYGYTF
TRBV2	TRBJ1-1	few	TRBD1	TGTGCCAGTGGACGGGACAGGGCCTACACTGAAGCTTTCTTT	CASGRDRAYTEAFF
TRBV6-1	TRBJ1-6	-	-	TGTGCCAGCAGTGAAGCGCGGGCAGTTTTAACACCCCTCCACTTT	CASSEARAVLTPLHF
TRBV29-1	TRBJ1-5	-	-	TGCAGCGTTGCATACAGGGTTTTGTGGAATCAGCCCCAGCATTTT	CSVAYRVLWNQPQHF
TRBV14	TRBJ1-2	many	-	TGTGCCAGCAGCCAGGATACAGGTCATGGCTACACCTTC	CASSQDTGHGYTF
TRBV10-3	TRBJ1-1	-	TRBD1	TGTGCCATCAGTGAAAGACAGGGGGCTTTTCACACTGAAGCTTTCTTT	CAISERQGAFHTEAFF
TRBV29-1	TRBJ1-2	-	-	TGCAGCGTTGTGGCAGCTAACTATGGCTACACCTTC	CSVVAANYGYTF
TRBV28	TRBJ1-2	many	-	TGTGCCAGCAGTCAAACAGGGTATGGCTACACCTTC	CASSQTGYGYTF
TRBV9	TRBJ2-5	few	-	TGTGCCAGCAGCGTAGTCGGTGGGATCCAAGAGACCCAGTACTTC	CASSVVGGIQETQYF
TRBV20-1	TRBJ1-4	-	-	TGCAGTGCTACGGGGAACCCTAGTTACAAACTGTTTTTT	CSATGNPSYKLFF
TRBV7-2	TRBJ2-2	many	TRBD2	TGTGCCAGCAGCTTACTAGCGGGAGCTCCCGGGGAGCTGTTTTTT	CASSLLAGAPGELFF
TRBV10-1	TRBJ2-7	few	-	TGCGCCAGTTGGGACCCGACGGGAGAGCAGTACTTC	CASWDPTGEQYF
TRBV6-1	TRBJ2-7	-	-	TGTGCCAGCAGCCAAAGGGTCTGGGTCGTAAGTAGCGGTTTCAGCAGCTCCTACGAGCAGTACTTC	CASSQRVWVVSSGFSSSYEQYF
TRBV5-1	TRBJ2-2	few	-	TGCGCCAGCAGCTATTACACCCGGGGAGGGGAGCTGTTTTTT	CASSYYTRGGELFF